This record looks at one T cell receptor beta chain sequence and its context. Its antigen is not identified. These data belong to a study of shared clonotypes between healthy human individuals. The overall study: CD4 naive and memory got three plates each, CD8 naive two, CD8 memory one. Findings and caveats of the study: When compared with the clonotypes that were shared by all four sorted-subset donors, the non-shared clonotypes turned out to have lower generation probabilities. Naive subsets generally exceeded memory subsets in estimated richness.

With V trimmed by 5 bases and J by 2 bases, 5 bases remained unmatched. CDR1 SGHNT and CDR2 YENEEA come from the germline V gene. The CDR3 sequence is 15 residues long. Clones were sequenced by immunoSEQ multiplex PCR, and TCRdb holds only the in-frame ones, with some missing. Counted here are hundreds of thousands of clones, about 96% occurring once; the ten biggest clones make up 0.095% to 0.13%. Naive CD8 cells comprised CD45RO-negative, CCR7-positively selected cells, excluding terminally differentiated effector memory CD45RA+ cells. The origin of this receptor is a woman aged 30 to 39 in good health. This chain joins TRBV11-3 and TRBJ2-2; the match to TRBD1 covers 7 bases. What was sequenced was naive CD8+ T cells sorted from blood. This chain's CDR3 is CASSPGTDNTGELFF. Written as DNA, the CDR3 is TGTGCCAGCAGCCCCGGGACAGACAACACCGGGGAGCTGTTTTTT.